This is a list of T cell receptor beta chains from one sample in a study of OX40 agonist ivuxolimab in advanced cancers. The assay was immunoSEQ multiplex PCR, and TCRdb's table has in-frame clones only and misses some. The data show about 72,000 clones, with about 88% seen just once and around 0.98% held by the top ten. The sample here was CD4+ or CD8+ T cells sorted from blood, taken in a trial of the OX40 agonist ivuxolimab. The receptor set was obtained from an adult with an advanced solid tumor such as melanoma, head and neck, liver or kidney cancer. Both conserved end residues are part of each CDR3. Each record gives: V gene, D gene, clone size, J gene, CDR3 protein, CDR3 DNA. The D gene is left open where the match is weak. The listing skips clone size in some rows; elsewhere it reads once, few, many or a size class.

TRBV11-3,TRBD2,.,TRBJ2-3,CASTRGGAGGDTQYF,TGTGCCAGCACCCGGGGAGGGGCAGGCGGAGATACGCAGTATTTT
TRBV7-8,.,once,TRBJ2-7,CASSLTTYEQYF,TGTGCCAGCAGCTTAACGACCTACGAGCAGTACTTC
TRBV11-3,.,.,TRBJ2-5,CASSLDSGYQETQYF,TGTGCCAGCAGCTTGGATAGCGGCTACCAAGAGACCCAGTACTTC
TRBV11-1,.,.,TRBJ2-7,CASSFLGYEQYF,TGTGCCAGCAGCTTCTTGGGGTACGAGCAGTACTTC
TRBV5-4,.,.,TRBJ2-5,CASSLAGGGTQYF,TGTGCCAGCAGCTTGGCCGGAGGAGGGACCCAGTACTTC
TRBV7-3,.,few,TRBJ1-6,CASSSIGEGNSPLHF,TGTGCCAGCAGCTCAATAGGGGAGGGGAATTCACCCCTCCACTTT
TRBV5-4,.,.,TRBJ2-4,CASSLLGGVAKNIQYF,TGTGCCAGCAGCTTACTGGGCGGGGTAGCCAAAAACATTCAGTACTTC
TRBV30,.,few,TRBJ1-1,CAWRGNTEAFF,TGTGCCTGGAGGGGCAACACTGAAGCTTTCTTT
TRBV2,.,.,TRBJ1-1,CASSEASRGNTEAFF,TGTGCCAGCAGTGAAGCGTCTCGGGGGAACACTGAAGCTTTCTTT
TRBV10-3,TRBD1,.,TRBJ2-1,CAITRTGNYNEQFF,TGTGCCATCACCAGGACAGGGAACTACAATGAGCAGTTCTTC
TRBV5-1,.,.,TRBJ1-4,CASSPNGQPNEKLFF,TGCGCCAGCAGCCCTAATGGACAGCCGAATGAAAAACTGTTTTTT
TRBV5-8,TRBD1,.,TRBJ2-1,CASSWGQGSYNEQFF,TGTGCCAGCAGCTGGGGACAGGGTTCCTACAATGAGCAGTTCTTC
TRBV28,.,.,TRBJ2-3,CASILSGADTQYF,TGTGCCAGCATCCTTTCCGGCGCAGATACGCAGTATTTT
TRBV5-1,TRBD1,.,TRBJ2-5,CASSLGDRPFQETQYF,TGCGCCAGCAGCTTGGGGGACAGGCCCTTCCAAGAGACCCAGTACTTC
TRBV19,.,.,TRBJ2-1,CASSKGETGAWVYEQFF,TGTGCCAGTAGTAAGGGGGAAACGGGGGCTTGGGTCTATGAGCAGTTCTTC
TRBV10-3,TRBD1,.,TRBJ2-6,CAISGLAHRGGANVLTF,TGTGCCATCAGTGGCCTAGCTCACAGGGGAGGGGCCAACGTCCTGACTTTC
TRBV23-1,.,.,TRBJ2-5,CASSPPGDSETQYF,TGCGCCAGCAGTCCCCCCGGGGATTCGGAGACCCAGTACTTC
TRBV11-2,TRBD1,.,TRBJ1-1,CASSFFTGGATEAFF,TGTGCCAGCAGCTTTTTCACAGGGGGCGCGACTGAAGCTTTCTTT
TRBV18,TRBD1,once,TRBJ1-5,CASSPGQGGQPQHF,TGTGCCAGCTCACCGGGACAGGGTGGTCAGCCCCAGCATTTT
TRBV28,.,.,TRBJ2-1,CASSLGESYNEQFF,TGTGCCAGCAGTTTGGGGGAGTCCTACAATGAGCAGTTCTTC
TRBV6-1,.,.,TRBJ2-2,CASSEQYTGELFF,TGTGCCAGCAGTGAACAGTACACCGGGGAGCTGTTTTTT
TRBV4-1,.,.,TRBJ2-1,CASSLRPYNEQFF,TGCGCCAGCAGCCTGCGACCCTACAATGAGCAGTTCTTC
TRBV10-3,TRBD2,.,TRBJ2-1,CATQTGLAGGYNEQFF,TGTGCCACTCAAACGGGACTAGCGGGAGGGTACAATGAGCAGTTCTTC
TRBV9,.,.,TRBJ2-2,CASSAVDTGELFF,TGTGCCAGCTCCGCGGTAGACACCGGGGAGCTGTTTTTT
TRBV19,.,.,TRBJ1-3,CASSTGFSGNTIYF,TGTGCCAGTAGTACCGGGTTCTCTGGAAACACCATATATTTT
TRBV14,TRBD1,.,TRBJ1-4,CASKSQGANEKLFF,TGTGCCAGCAAATCCCAGGGGGCTAATGAAAAACTGTTTTTT
TRBV10-1,.,.,TRBJ2-3,CASSEGGITDTQYF,TGCGCCAGCAGTGAGGGTGGGATCACAGATACGCAGTATTTT
TRBV5-4,TRBD2,once,TRBJ2-5,CASSLRLAGLSPQETQYF,TGTGCCAGCAGCTTAAGACTAGCGGGGTTGAGTCCCCAAGAGACCCAGTACTTC
TRBV9,TRBD1,.,TRBJ1-4,CASSERQGGEKLFF,TGTGCCAGCAGCGAGAGACAGGGTGGGGAAAAACTGTTTTTT
TRBV11-2,.,.,TRBJ2-5,CASSLGVQETQYF,TGTGCCAGCAGCTTAGGCGTACAAGAGACCCAGTACTTC
TRBV6-6,.,.,TRBJ1-5,CASSYHSGGGNQPQHF,TGTGCCAGCAGTTACCATTCGGGAGGCGGAAATCAGCCCCAGCATTTT
TRBV5-1,.,.,TRBJ1-1,CASSFQKDTEAFF,TGCGCCAGCAGCTTTCAAAAGGACACTGAAGCTTTCTTT
TRBV7-9,.,.,TRBJ1-2,CASSSPGGTRYTF,TGTGCCAGCAGCTCCCCCGGAGGGACTCGCTACACCTTC